This passage covers 20 T cell receptor beta chains from one sample sequenced in a study of T cells after yellow fever vaccination. TCRdb called the 5' RACE reads again in MiXCR, with one record for every CDR3 protein. The table shows 550,000 or so distinct CDR3 sequences, with over 15% occurring only once. The sequencing used PBMCs, collected 15 days after the yellow fever booster vaccination. The receptor source for this set is a man aged 25 to 40 who received the YFV17D yellow fever vaccine.

V gene TRBV7-2 combines with J gene TRBJ2-7; the D gene could be TRBD1 or TRBD2 (5 bases each). Per the germline V gene, CDR1 is SGHTA and CDR2 is FQGNSA. The germline V and J ends were trimmed by 4 bases and 0 bases, with 16 bases remaining between them. The CDR3 loop spans 16 amino acids. The CDR3 DNA reads TGTGCCAGCAGCTCGGACCGGGGACGGAACTCCTACGAGCAGTACTTC. Its translation is CASSSDRGRNSYEQYF.

The J gene is TRBJ2-1, the V gene TRBV12-3 or TRBV12-4, with D uncertain. The V and J ends lost 2 bases and 0 bases respectively, with 5 bases between them. The CDR3 runs 14 residues. This CDR3 reads CASSLRSSYNEQFF. The CDR3 region has the DNA TGTGCCAGCAGTTTAAGAAGCTCCTACAATGAGCAGTTCTTC.

This clonotype has more than one count but fewer than ten. The chain is built from TRBV5-1 and TRBJ2-7, with unresolved D. Trimming took 7 bases from V and 2 from J, leaving 10 bases between them. CDR1 and CDR2 from the germline V gene are SGHRS and YFSETQ. This CDR3 has 12 residues. Here the CDR3 DNA reads TGCGCCAGCCAAGGTGCCGCCTACGAGCAGTACTTC. This encodes CASQGAAYEQYF.

Comment on this clonotype: An end of the junction differs from the germline gene, which may be a read error. The chain carries TRBV6-1 and TRBJ2-7; D may correspond to TRBD1 or TRBD2 (6 bases each). The CDR3 runs 13 residues. CDR1 is MNHNS, CDR2 SASEGT, per germline. For the CDR3, the DNA is TGTGCCAGCAGTACGGGGGTGTACAGGGTAGAGAGCTTC. This gives the protein CASSTGVYRVESF.

The rearrangement joins TRBV20-1 to TRBJ2-2; 7 nucleotides match TRBD1. After removal of 6 bases from V and 5 bases from J, the junction contained 9 bases not matched to a gene. This CDR3 contains 14 residues. Germline lookup yields CDR1 DFQATT and CDR2 SNEGSKA (reference sequence). CDR3 residues: CSARDSGKTGELFF. In DNA form, the CDR3 reads TGCAGTGCAAGGGACAGTGGGAAGACCGGGGAGCTGTTTTTT.

This clonotype was seen more than once but under ten times. This sequence joins TRBV11-2 and TRBJ2-3; 8 bases map to TRBD2. Germline V gives CDR1 SGHAT, CDR2 FQNNGV. The CDR3 spans 15 residues. The V and J ends lost 5 bases and 4 bases, in that order; junction bases with no gene match: 8. In DNA form, the CDR3 reads TGTGCCAGCAGCATCGGGACTAGTTCGGCAGATACGCAGTATTTT. Amino acids: CASSIGTSSADTQYF.

V and J are TRBV20-1 and TRBJ2-1; TRBD2 aligns across 11 bases. This CDR3 is 14 amino acids long. The V gene's germline CDR1 is DFQATT and CDR2 SNEGSKA (reference sequence). V trimming: 3 bases; J trimming: 7 bases; junction bases outside the gene matches: 5. CDR3 residues: CSARTSGNLNEQFF. CDR3 DNA: TGCAGTGCTAGGACTAGCGGGAATTTGAATGAGCAGTTCTTC.

This clonotype was observed a few times. The chain carries TRBV20-1 and TRBJ2-1; D is ambiguous. V dropped 3 bases and J dropped 9 bases, with 18 bases sitting between them. The CDR3 is 14 amino acids. Germline values: CDR1 DFQATT, CDR2 SNEGSKA (reference sequence). In DNA, the CDR3 is TGCAGTGCTAGCAGTGGATCTATCGGTGGTGAGCAGTTCTTC. It encodes CSASSGSIGGEQFF.

The gene calls are TRBV27 and TRBJ2-3, with TRBD2 matching 8 bases. Trimming cost V 5 bases and J 3 bases; bases outside gene matches: 10. Germline V CDR1 and CDR2: MNHEY, SMNVEV (reference sequence). The length of the CDR3 is 16 residues. The CDR3 loop reads CASSGITSGLTDTQYF. CDR3 DNA sequence: TGTGCCAGCAGTGGGATCACTAGCGGACTGACAGATACGCAGTATTTT.

The chain links TRBV10-3 to TRBJ2-5, with 7 bases aligning to TRBD1. J gave up 5 bases and V 2 bases, and 8 bases lay outside the gene matches. CDR3 length equals 15 residues. Germline V gene sequence: CDR1 ENHRY, CDR2 SYGVKD. CDR3 amino acids: CAISETYQQGETQYF. Here the CDR3 DNA reads TGTGCCATCAGTGAGACGTACCAACAGGGGGAGACCCAGTACTTC.

This clonotype has more than one count but fewer than ten. The chain employs TRBV6-1 and TRBJ2-1; 7 bases align to TRBD2. With 4 bases clipped from V and 6 bases from J, the junction kept 6 bases outside the gene matches. The germline V gene has CDR1 MNHNS and CDR2 SASEGT. The CDR3 has 14 residues. The CDR3 DNA reads TGTGCCAGCAGTGCTCGTCTAGCGGCCAATGAGCAGTTCTTC. Its translation is CASSARLAANEQFF.

The rearrangement joins TRBV5-6 to TRBJ2-4; 8 bases are shared with TRBD1. Germline trimming cut 4 bases from V and 15 bases from J; bases unmatched to any gene: 9. Germline V CDR1 and CDR2: SGHDT, YYEEEE. The CDR3 contains 12 residues. DNA of the CDR3: TGTGCCAGCAGCCCCCAGGGACAGGTCCCGTACTTC. Amino acid sequence: CASSPQGQVPYF.

This clonotype was counted at least ten times. This chain links TRBV25-1 with TRBJ2-7, with 7 bases aligning to TRBD2. Germline CDR1 and CDR2: MGHDK and SYGVNS. The V segment lost 4 bases and the J segment 9 bases; nucleotides outside the gene matches: 12. The CDR3 has 14 amino acids. CDR3 DNA: TGTGCCAGCAGTGTACCGGGACTACCCGCGGGGCAGTACTTC. Translation gives CASSVPGLPAGQYF.

The chain is built from TRBV30 and TRBJ2-7; D might be TRBD1 or TRBD2, each matching 5 bases. The ends were cut back, 5 bases at V and 2 bases at J, with 16 bases in the middle. The CDR3 covers 14 residues. Germline V lookup: CDR1 GTSNPN, CDR2 SVGIG (reference sequence). DNA of the CDR3: TGTGCCTGGGCCATCGGGGCGGGTACCTACGAGCAGTACTTC. Translating gives CAWAIGAGTYEQYF.

The rearrangement links TRBV28 to TRBJ2-3, with 8 bases identical to TRBD2. The CDR3 has 15 residues. V shed 6 bases and J 0 bases; nucleotides not matched to a gene: 5. Germline-derived CDR1 and CDR2 are MDHEN and SYDVKM. The CDR3 protein is CASRDGLASTDTQYF. The CDR3 bases are TGTGCCAGCAGGGACGGACTAGCTAGCACAGATACGCAGTATTTT. The entire variable domain, with the rest obtained from reference TRBV28 and TRBJ2-3, is as follows: DVKVTQSSRYLVKRTGEKVFLECVQDMDHENMFWYRQDPGLGLRLIYFSYDVKMKEKGDIPEGYSVSREKKERFSLILESASTNQTSMYLCASRDGLASTDTQYFGPGTRLTVL.

The chain recombines TRBV7-2 with TRBJ2-7; 13 bases map to TRBD2. This CDR3 is 17 amino acids long. The germline CDR1 and CDR2 sequences are SGHTA and FQGNSA. Losses at the gene ends were 5 bases for V and 2 bases for J; bases not matched to a gene: 9. The CDR3 sequence is CASSLPIGLAGAYEQYF. The CDR3 nucleotides are TGTGCCAGCAGCCTACCCATAGGACTAGCGGGGGCCTACGAGCAGTACTTC.

This clonotype was seen a few times. This sequence joins TRBV5-1 and TRBJ1-2; 7 bases align to TRBD1. J gave up 0 bases and V 4 bases, and 9 bases lay outside the gene matches. Germline lookup yields CDR1 SGHRS and CDR2 YFSETQ. CDR3 length: 16 amino acids. The CDR3 loop reads CASSLATGATNYGYTF. CDR3 nucleotide sequence: TGCGCCAGCAGCCTCGCCACAGGGGCAACTAACTATGGCTACACCTTC. The full variable domain, rest sourced from reference TRBV5-1 and TRBJ1-2, is KAGVTQTPRYLIKTRGQQVTLSCSPISGHRSVSWYQQTPGQGLQFLFEYFSETQRNKGNFPGRFSGRQFSNSRSEMNVSTLELGDSALYLCASSLATGATNYGYTFGSGTRLTVV.

This clonotype was observed a few times. The J gene is TRBJ2-3, the V gene TRBV27; no firm D call. Germline lookup yields CDR1 MNHEY and CDR2 SMNVEV (reference sequence). Deletions cut 5 bases from V and 0 bases from J, with 18 bases between. The length of the CDR3 is 17 residues. CDR3 residues: CASSAPSRKASTDTQYF. The CDR3 DNA reads as TGTGCCAGCAGTGCCCCTTCGCGGAAGGCTAGCACAGATACGCAGTATTTT.

The chain employs TRBV27 and TRBJ2-5; D gene ambiguous. The CDR3 is 15 residues long. In germline, CDR1 is MNHEY, CDR2 SMNVEV (reference sequence). Trimming stripped 4 bases from V and 2 bases from J, with 14 bases between. The CDR3 DNA is TGTGCCAGCAGTTCCACCCACCTCCAACAAGAGACCCAGTACTTC. Translated: CASSSTHLQQETQYF.

This clonotype was counted between two and nine times. The V and J genes are TRBV7-2 and TRBJ2-7, with TRBD2 identical over 8 bases. The CDR3 contains 14 residues. J lost 8 bases, V lost 7 bases, and 13 bases had no gene match. CDR1 SGHTA and CDR2 FQGNSA come from the germline V gene. CDR3 DNA sequence: TGTGCCAGCATCTCCAGCGGGAGCCCCTCACAGCAGTACTTC. Translated, it gives CASISSGSPSQQYF.